This T cell receptor beta chain was sequenced during a study of T cell responses to AZD1222 COVID-19 vaccine. Study conclusions and caveats: Regions 160-218 and 743-854 held dominance among vaccine-associated CD4 TCRs, which spanned spike. Donors were chiefly white British, with a greater number of females, and clonal diversity was perhaps underestimated. Repertoire sampling happened only post peak T cell response. In the spike-specific TCR repertoire, nearly half reportedly target unmutated variant regions.

Trimming took 3 bases from V and 0 from J; bases not matched to a gene: 0. The length of the CDR3 is 15 residues. CDR1 is MRHNA, CDR2 SNTAGT, per germline. This clone was counted only a few times. What it binds is not known. Sequencing used immunoSEQ multiplex PCR; TCRdb keeps in-frame clones, though not all of them. The table has 100,000 to 150,000 clones, roughly 90% seen once. Specimen: peripheral blood, collected on day 0 of AZD1222 vaccination. This clonotype was sampled from an adult in good health. The chain combines TRBV6-4 with TRBJ2-1, with 9 bases fitting TRBD2. CDR3 residues: CASSERGGSYNEQFF. The CDR3 nucleotides are TGTGCCAGCAGTGAGCGGGGGGGCTCCTACAATGAGCAGTTCTTC.